The text below deals with one T cell receptor (beta chain). It has no known antigen specificity. No clone much larger than this one lies a single base away; base qualities are absent. This specimen comes from a study of blood T cell repertoires in COVID-19 (dated by TCRdb to about 2020). In terms of the full investigation: Collaborator samples came from the United States, Italy and Spain and covered acute and convalescent phases of COVID-19. The prospective study material was composed of cDNA or gDNA derived from T cells, B-cell-depleted T cells, or PBMCs. The dataset comprised deeply sampled blood TCRbeta repertoires from subjects exposed to, actively infected with, or recovered from COVID-19. The repertoires were released in a freely available public database meant as a resource for research on the immune response to SARS-CoV-2. The samples were drawn from two sources: the first 160 participants of the ongoing ImmuneRACE study, and 1,254 subjects contributed by 6 global collaborators. Nearly every sample came with metadata listing a de-identified subject ID, COVID-19 status, age in years and sex. Where HLA class I and class II types were available, the types were taken from metadata supplied by the sample provider, not from assay-based typing. Study-wide findings and limitations: How much clinical and demographic metadata was included differed by source and by participant, and the metadata was provided uncurated.

Each collaborating institution followed its own protocols to collect whole blood in K2EDTA tubes. For TCRbeta analysis, collaborator samples were shipped as frozen whole blood, as isolated PBMCs, or as DNA extracted from either sample type. TCRbeta CDR3 regions were amplified from genomic DNA using the immunoSEQ Assay, a bias-controlled multiplex PCR. As for the original processing: Within the assay, amplification of reference gene primers was used to estimate how many nucleated cells each sample contained. To quantify the absolute abundance of each unique TCRbeta CDR3 rearrangement, sequence reads were collapsed and filtered. For each sample, productive Simpson clonality was calculated as the square root of Simpson's diversity index across productive rearrangements. TCRdb obtained this table from immuneACCESS and retained in-frame rearrangements with V and J assigned. These tables miss some clones; where compared with another copy, unresolved V genes account for less than half of the shortfall, and the remainder is unexplained. V and J calls plus clone size are reproduced from that table; the DNA served to infer D and trimming. The sample table records 140,000 to 150,000 clones; around 90% of these occur just once. Around 1.9% of the sample belongs to the ten largest clones.

CDR1 and CDR2 are read off the germline V gene (reference sequence) as SGHNT and YYREEE. There are 14 amino acids in the CDR3, from cysteine to phenylalanine inclusive. The DNA shown is the 42-base CDR3, in frame from base 1. Relative to germline, V is missing 4 bases and J is missing 5 bases, with 7 bases of the junction outside any gene match. The V and J genes are TRBV5-4 and TRBJ2-5; the central 8 bases match TRBD2. This TCR came from a man between 65 and 79 years old with acute or convalescent COVID-19. Sequencing input: peripheral blood. The base sequence is TGTGCCAGCAGCCCGGGCGGGGGGCCTGAGACCCAGTACTTC. Its coded protein is CASSPGGGPETQYF.